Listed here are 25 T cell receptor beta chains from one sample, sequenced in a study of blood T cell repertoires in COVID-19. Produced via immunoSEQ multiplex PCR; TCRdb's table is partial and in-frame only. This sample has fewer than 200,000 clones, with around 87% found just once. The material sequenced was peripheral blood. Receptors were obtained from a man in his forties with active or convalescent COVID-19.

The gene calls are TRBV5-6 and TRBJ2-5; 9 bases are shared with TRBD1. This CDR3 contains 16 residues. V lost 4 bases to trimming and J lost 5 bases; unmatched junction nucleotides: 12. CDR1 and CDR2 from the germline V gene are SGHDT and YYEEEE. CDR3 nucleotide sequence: TGTGCCAGCAGCCTCCCAATACGGGACAGGGAGGAGACCCAGTACTTC. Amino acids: CASSLPIRDREETQYF.

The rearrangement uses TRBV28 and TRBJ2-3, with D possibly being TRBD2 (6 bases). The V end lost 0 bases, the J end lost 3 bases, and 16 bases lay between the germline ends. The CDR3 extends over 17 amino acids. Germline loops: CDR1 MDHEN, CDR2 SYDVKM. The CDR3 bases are TGTGCCAGCAGTTTATGGGAGGGGCGAGGAGGGACAGATACGCAGTATTTT. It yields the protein CASSLWEGRGGTDTQYF.

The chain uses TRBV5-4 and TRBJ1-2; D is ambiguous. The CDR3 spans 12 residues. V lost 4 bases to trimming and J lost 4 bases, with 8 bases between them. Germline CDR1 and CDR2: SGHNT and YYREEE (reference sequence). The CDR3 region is CASSLDTYGYTF. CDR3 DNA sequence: TGTGCCAGCAGCCTAGATACCTATGGCTACACCTTC.

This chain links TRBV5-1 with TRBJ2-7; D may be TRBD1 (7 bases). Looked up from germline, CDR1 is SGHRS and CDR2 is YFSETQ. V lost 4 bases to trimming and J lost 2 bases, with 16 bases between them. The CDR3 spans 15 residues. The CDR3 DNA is TGCGCCAGCAGCCCAAGGACAGGACTACCCTACGAGCAGTACTTC. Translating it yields CASSPRTGLPYEQYF.

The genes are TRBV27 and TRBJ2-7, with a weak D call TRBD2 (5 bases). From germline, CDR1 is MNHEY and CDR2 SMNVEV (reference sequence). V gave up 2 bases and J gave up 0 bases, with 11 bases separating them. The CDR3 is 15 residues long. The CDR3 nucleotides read TGTGCCAGCAGTTTAACGGGGTTGGGCTCCTACGAGCAGTACTTC. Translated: CASSLTGLGSYEQYF.

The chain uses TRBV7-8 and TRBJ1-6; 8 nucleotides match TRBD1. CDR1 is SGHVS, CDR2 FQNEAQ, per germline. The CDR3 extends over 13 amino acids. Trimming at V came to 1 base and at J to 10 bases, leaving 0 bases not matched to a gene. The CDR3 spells CASSLGQGSPLHF. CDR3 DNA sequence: TGTGCCAGCAGCTTAGGACAGGGGTCACCCCTCCACTTT.

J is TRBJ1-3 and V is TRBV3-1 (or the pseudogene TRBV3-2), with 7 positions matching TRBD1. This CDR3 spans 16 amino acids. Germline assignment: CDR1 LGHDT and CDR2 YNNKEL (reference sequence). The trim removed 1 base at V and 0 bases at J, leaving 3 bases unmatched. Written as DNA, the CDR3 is TGTGCCAGCAGCCAAGGGGGGACAGTCTCTGGAAACACCATATATTTT. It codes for CASSQGGTVSGNTIYF.

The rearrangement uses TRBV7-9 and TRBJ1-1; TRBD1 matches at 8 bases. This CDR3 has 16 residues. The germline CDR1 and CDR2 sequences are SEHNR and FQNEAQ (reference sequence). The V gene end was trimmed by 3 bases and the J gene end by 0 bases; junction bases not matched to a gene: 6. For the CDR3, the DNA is TGTGCCAGCAGCTTGGGACAGGATCCTTTGAACACTGAAGCTTTCTTT. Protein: CASSLGQDPLNTEAFF. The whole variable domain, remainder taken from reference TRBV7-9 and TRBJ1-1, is DTGVSQNPRHKITKRGQNVTFRCDPISEHNRLYWYRQTLGQGPEFLTYFQNEAQLEKSRLLSDRFSAERPKGSFSTLEIQRTEQGDSAMYLCASSLGQDPLNTEAFFGQGTRLTVV.

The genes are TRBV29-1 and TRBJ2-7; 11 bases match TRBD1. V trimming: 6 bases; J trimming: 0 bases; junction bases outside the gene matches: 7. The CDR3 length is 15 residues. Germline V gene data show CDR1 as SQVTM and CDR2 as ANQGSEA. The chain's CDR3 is CSVAPGQGVSYEQYF. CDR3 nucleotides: TGCAGCGTGGCTCCGGGACAGGGGGTCTCCTACGAGCAGTACTTC.

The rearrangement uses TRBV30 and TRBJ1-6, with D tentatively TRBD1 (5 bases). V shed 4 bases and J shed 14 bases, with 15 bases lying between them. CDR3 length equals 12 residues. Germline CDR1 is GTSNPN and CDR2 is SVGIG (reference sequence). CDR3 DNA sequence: TGTGCCTGGACTAAGACAGCCGCCGCCCTCCACTTT. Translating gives CAWTKTAAALHF.

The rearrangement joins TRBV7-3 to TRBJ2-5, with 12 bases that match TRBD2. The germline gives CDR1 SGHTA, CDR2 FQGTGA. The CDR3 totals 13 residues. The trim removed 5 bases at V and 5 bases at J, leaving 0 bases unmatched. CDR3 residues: CASSTSGGETQYF. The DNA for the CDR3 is TGTGCCAGCAGCACTAGCGGGGGGGAGACCCAGTACTTC.

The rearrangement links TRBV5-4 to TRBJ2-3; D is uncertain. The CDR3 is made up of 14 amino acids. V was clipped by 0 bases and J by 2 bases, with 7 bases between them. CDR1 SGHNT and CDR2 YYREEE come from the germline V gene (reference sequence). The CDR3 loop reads CASSLAGPTDTQYF. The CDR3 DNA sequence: TGTGCCAGCAGCTTGGCCGGTCCCACAGATACGCAGTATTTT. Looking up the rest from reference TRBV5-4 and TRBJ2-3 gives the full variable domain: ETGVTQSPTHLIKTRGQQVTLRCSSQSGHNTVSWYQQALGQGPQFIFQYYREEENGRGNFPPRFSGLQFPNYSSELNVNALELDDSALYLCASSLAGPTDTQYFGPGTRLTVL.

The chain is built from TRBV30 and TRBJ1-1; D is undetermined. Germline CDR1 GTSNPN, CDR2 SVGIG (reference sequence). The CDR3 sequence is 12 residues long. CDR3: CACQNLNTEAFF. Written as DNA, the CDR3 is TGTGCGTGTCAGAATTTGAACACTGAAGCTTTCTTT.

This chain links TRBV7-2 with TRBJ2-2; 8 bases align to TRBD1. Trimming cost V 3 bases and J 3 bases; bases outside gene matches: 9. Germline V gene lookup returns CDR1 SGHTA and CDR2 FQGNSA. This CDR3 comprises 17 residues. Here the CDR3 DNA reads TGTGCCAGCAGCTTGGGTATCTGGACAGGGTACACCGGGGAGCTGTTTTTT. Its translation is CASSLGIWTGYTGELFF.

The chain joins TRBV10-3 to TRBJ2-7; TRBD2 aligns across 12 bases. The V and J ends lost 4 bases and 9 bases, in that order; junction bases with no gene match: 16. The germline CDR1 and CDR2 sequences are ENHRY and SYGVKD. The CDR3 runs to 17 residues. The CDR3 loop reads CAISGLAGENSTRGQYF. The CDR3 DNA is TGTGCCATCAGTGGACTAGCGGGGGAGAACTCTACGAGGGGGCAGTACTTC.

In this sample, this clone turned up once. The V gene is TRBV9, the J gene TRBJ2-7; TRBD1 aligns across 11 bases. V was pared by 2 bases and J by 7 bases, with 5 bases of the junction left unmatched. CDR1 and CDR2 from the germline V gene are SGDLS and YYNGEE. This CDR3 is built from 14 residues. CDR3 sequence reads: CASSVGTGGQEQYF. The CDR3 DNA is TGTGCCAGCAGCGTCGGGACAGGGGGACAGGAGCAGTACTTC. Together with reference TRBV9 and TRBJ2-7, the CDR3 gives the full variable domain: DSGVTQTPKHLITATGQRVTLRCSPRSGDLSVYWYQQSLDQGLQFLIQYYNGEERAKGNILERFSAQQFPDLHSELNLSSLELGDSALYFCASSVGTGGQEQYFGPGTRLTVT.

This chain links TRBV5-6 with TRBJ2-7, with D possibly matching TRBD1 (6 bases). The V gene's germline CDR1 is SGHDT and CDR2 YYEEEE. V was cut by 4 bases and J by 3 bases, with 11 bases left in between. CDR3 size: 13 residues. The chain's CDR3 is CASSPRGFYEQYF. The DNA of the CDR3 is TGTGCCAGCAGCCCCAGGGGTTTCTACGAGCAGTACTTC.

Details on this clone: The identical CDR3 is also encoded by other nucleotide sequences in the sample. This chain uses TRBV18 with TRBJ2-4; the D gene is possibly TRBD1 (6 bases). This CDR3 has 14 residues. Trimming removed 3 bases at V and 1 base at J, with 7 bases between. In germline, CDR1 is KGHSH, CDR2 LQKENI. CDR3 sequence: CASSPTGAKNIQYF. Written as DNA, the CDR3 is TGTGCCAGCTCACCTACAGGGGCCAAAAACATTCAGTACTTC. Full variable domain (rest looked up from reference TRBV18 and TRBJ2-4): NAGVMQNPRHLVRRRGQEARLRCSPMKGHSHVYWYRQLPEEGLKFMVYLQKENIIDESGMPKERFSAEFPKEGPSILRIQQVVRGDSAAYFCASSPTGAKNIQYFGAGTRLSVL.

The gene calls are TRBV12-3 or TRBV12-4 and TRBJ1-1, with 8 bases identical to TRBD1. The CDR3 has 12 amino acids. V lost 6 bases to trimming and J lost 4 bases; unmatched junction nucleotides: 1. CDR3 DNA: TGTGCCAGCAGAGACAGGGGCACTGAAGCTTTCTTT. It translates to CASRDRGTEAFF.

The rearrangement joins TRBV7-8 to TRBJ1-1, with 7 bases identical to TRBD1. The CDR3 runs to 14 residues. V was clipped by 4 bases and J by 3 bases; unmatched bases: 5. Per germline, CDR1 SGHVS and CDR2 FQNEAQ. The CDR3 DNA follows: TGTGCCAGCAGCTCGGACAGGTCGGACACTGAAGCTTTCTTT. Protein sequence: CASSSDRSDTEAFF.

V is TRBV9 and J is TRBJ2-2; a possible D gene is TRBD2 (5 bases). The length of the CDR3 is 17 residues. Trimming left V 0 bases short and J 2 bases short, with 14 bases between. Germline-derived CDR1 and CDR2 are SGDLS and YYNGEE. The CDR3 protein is CASSVAAGVVNTGELFF. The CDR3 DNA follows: TGTGCCAGCAGCGTAGCTGCCGGGGTCGTTAACACCGGGGAGCTGTTTTTT.

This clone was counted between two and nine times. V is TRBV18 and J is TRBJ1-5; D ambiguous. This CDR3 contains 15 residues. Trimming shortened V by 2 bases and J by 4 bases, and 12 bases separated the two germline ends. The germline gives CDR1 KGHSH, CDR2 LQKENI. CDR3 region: CASSPVLERNQPQHF. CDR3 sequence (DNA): TGTGCCAGCTCACCAGTGTTGGAGAGGAATCAGCCCCAGCATTTT.

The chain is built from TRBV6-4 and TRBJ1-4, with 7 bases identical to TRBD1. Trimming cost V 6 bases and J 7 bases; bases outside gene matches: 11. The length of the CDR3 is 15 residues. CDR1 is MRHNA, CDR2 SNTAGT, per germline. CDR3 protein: CASSNFRGTIEKLFF. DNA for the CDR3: TGTGCCAGCAGCAATTTCAGGGGGACGATTGAAAAACTGTTTTTT.

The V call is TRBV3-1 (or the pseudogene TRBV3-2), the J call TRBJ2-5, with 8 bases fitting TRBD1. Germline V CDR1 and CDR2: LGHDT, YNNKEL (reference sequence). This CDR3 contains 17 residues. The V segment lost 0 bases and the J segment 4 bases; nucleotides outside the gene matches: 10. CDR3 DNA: TGTGCCAGCAGCCAAGAACCTACAGGGGGATTACTAGAGACCCAGTACTTC. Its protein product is CASSQEPTGGLLETQYF.

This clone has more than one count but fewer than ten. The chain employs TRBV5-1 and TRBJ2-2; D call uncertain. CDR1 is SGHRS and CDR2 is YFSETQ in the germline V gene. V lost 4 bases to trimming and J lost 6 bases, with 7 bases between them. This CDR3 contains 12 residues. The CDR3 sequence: CASSRWPGELFF. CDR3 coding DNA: TGCGCCAGCAGCCGATGGCCCGGGGAGCTGTTTTTT. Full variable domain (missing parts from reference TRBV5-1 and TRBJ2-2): KAGVTQTPRYLIKTRGQQVTLSCSPISGHRSVSWYQQTPGQGLQFLFEYFSETQRNKGNFPGRFSGRQFSNSRSEMNVSTLELGDSALYLCASSRWPGELFFGEGSRLTVL.